This T cell receptor beta chain was recorded in a study of T-cell reconstitution after alpha-beta-depleted transplantation in children. Unique molecular identifiers were incorporated during preparation of the TCRbeta library. TCRdb independently ran MiXCR on the PCR reads; one entry per CDR3 protein. Among about 360,000 distinct CDR3 sequences listed, about 14% were seen once. Germline lookup yields CDR1 DFQATT and CDR2 SNEGSKA (reference sequence). The CDR3 has 11 residues. Trimming shortened V by 5 bases and J by 1 base, and 5 bases separated the two germline ends. A few counts support this clonotype.

The source of this sequence is a human donor who donated a stem cell graft to a child with Fanconi anemia. The starting material was PBMCs, obtained from the stem cell graft. The rearrangement joins TRBV20-1 to TRBJ2-5, with no clear D. The CDR3 spells CSASRQETQYF. Written as DNA, the CDR3 is TGCAGTGCTTCACGCCAAGAGACCCAGTACTTC.